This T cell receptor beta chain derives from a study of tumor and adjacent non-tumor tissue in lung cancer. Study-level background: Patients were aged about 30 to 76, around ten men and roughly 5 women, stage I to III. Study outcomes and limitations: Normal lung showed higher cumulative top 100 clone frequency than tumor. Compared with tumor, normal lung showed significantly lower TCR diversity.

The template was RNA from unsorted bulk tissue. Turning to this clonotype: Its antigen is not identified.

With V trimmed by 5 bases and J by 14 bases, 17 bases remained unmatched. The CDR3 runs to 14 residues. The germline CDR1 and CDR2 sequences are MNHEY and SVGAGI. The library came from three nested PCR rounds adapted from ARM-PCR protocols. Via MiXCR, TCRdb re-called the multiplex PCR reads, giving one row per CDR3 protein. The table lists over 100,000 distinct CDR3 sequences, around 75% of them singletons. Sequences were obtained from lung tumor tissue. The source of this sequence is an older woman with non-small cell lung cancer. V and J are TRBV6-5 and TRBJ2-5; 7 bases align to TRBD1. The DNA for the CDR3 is TGTGCCAGCAGTCGACAGGGCGATGAGGAGAGCCAATACTTC. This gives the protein CASSRQGDEESQYF.